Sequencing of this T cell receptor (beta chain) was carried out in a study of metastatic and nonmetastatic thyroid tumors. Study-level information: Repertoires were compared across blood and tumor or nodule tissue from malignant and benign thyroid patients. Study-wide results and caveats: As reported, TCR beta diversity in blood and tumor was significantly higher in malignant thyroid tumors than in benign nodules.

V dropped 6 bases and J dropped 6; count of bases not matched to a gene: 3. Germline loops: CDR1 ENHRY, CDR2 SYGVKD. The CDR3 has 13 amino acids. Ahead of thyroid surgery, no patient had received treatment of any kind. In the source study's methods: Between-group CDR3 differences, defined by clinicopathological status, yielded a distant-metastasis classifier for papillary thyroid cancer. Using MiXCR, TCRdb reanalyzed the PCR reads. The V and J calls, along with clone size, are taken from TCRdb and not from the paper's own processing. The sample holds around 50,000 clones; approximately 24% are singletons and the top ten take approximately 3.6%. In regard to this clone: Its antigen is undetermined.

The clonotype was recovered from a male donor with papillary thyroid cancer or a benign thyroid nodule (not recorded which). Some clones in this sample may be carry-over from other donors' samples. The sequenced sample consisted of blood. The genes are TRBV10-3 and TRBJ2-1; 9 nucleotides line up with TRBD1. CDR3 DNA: TGTGCCATCAGCCCGGGACAGGGCAATGAGCAGTTCTTC. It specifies CAISPGQGNEQFF.